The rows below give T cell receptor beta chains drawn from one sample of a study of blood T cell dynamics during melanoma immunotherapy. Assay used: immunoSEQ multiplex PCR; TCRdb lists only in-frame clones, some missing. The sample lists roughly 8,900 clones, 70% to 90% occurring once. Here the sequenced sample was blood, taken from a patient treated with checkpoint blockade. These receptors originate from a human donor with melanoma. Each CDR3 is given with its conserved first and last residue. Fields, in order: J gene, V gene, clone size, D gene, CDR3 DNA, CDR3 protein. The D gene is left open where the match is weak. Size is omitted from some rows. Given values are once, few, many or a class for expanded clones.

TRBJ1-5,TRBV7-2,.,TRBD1,TGTGCCAGCAGCTATGAGGGGGCTAGCAATCAGCCCCAGCATTTT,CASSYEGASNQPQHF
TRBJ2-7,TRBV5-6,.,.,TGTGCCAGCAGCTTGGTGGGGGGAGAGGAGCAGTACTTC,CASSLVGGEEQYF
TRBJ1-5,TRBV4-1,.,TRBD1,TGCGCCAGCAGCCTATGGACAGGGGATTTTCAGCCCCAGCATTTT,CASSLWTGDFQPQHF
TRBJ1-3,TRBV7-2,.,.,TGTGCCAGCAGCGAACAGGTGGGGGTATCTGGAAACACCATATATTTT,CASSEQVGVSGNTIYF
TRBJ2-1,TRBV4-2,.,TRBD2,TGTGCCAGCAGCCAAGATCTAGCGGGGTCCTACAATGAGCAGTTCTTC,CASSQDLAGSYNEQFF
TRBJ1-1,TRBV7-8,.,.,TGTGCCAGCAGCCCAGGGACCCGGACTGAAGCTTTCTTT,CASSPGTRTEAFF
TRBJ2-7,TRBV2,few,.,TGTGCCAGCAGTGAGGGGACCCTGGAGGGATCCGAGCAGTACTTC,CASSEGTLEGSEQYF
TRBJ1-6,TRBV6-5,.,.,TGTGCCAGCAGTCAGGGTTCACCCCTCCACTTT,CASSQGSPLHF
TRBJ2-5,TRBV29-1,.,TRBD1,TGCAGCGTTGAGCTCACCCGGGACAGGGTCCAAGAGACCCAGTACTTC,CSVELTRDRVQETQYF
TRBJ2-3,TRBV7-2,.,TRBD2,TGTGCCAGCAGACTTAAGCGGGGAAGCACAGATACGCAGTATTTT,CASRLKRGSTDTQYF
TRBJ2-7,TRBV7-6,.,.,TGTGCCAGCAGCACCTCCCGGACAGGAGGGGACTCCTACGAGCAGTACTTC,CASSTSRTGGDSYEQYF
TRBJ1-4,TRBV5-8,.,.,TGTGCCAGCAGCCCGGGGCAGAATAATGAAAAACTGTTTTTT,CASSPGQNNEKLFF
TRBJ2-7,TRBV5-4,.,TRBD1,TGTGCCAGCAGCACGTCCGGGACAGGGAGGCACGAGCAGTACTTC,CASSTSGTGRHEQYF
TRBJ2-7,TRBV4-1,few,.,TGCGCCAGCAGCCTAGCTCACCGACCGGAAGTGGGATACGAGCAGTACTTC,CASSLAHRPEVGYEQYF
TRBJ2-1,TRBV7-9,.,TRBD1,TGTGCCAGCAGCCCAACTACGGGACAGGCCAACAATGAGCAGTTCTTC,CASSPTTGQANNEQFF
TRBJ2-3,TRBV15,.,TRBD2,TGTGCCACCAGCAACCTAGCGGGGGGGCCGTTAGATACGCAGTATTTT,CATSNLAGGPLDTQYF
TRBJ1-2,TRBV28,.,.,TGTGCCAGCGATACACAGCACTATGGCTACACCTTC,CASDTQHYGYTF
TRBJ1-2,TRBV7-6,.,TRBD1,TGTGCCAGCAGCGATGACAGGGGATTCTATGGCTACACCTTC,CASSDDRGFYGYTF
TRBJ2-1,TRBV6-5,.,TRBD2,TGTGCCAGCAGTTACTCTGCGGGAGCCTTTGAGCAGTTCTTC,CASSYSAGAFEQFF
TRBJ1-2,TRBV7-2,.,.,TGTGCCAGCAGCTTCCGGGGATCCTCGGGCTACACCTTC,CASSFRGSSGYTF
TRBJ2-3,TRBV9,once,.,TGTGCCAGCAGCACCCAAGGGGACACAGATACGCAGTATTTT,CASSTQGDTDTQYF
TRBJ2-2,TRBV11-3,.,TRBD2,TGTGCCAGCAGCTTAGCGCGGGCGGGAGCCGGGGAGCTGTTTTTT,CASSLARAGAGELFF
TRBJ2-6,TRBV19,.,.,TGTGCCAGTAGATGGGCTGGGGCCAACGTCCTGACTTTC,CASRWAGANVLTF
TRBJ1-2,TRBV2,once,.,TGTGCCAGCCCTGGGGAGGGGCCCGACTATGGCTACACCTTC,CASPGEGPDYGYTF
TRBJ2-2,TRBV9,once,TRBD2,TGTGCCAGCAGCGTATCCCTAGCGGGGGCTAACACCGGGGAGCTGTTTTTT,CASSVSLAGANTGELFF
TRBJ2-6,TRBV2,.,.,TGTGCCAACGCTAAATTCTCCGGGGCCAACGTCCTGACTTTC,CANAKFSGANVLTF
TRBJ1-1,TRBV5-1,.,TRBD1,TGCGCCAGCAGCTTCGGACAGGGGAACACTGAAGCTTTCTTT,CASSFGQGNTEAFF
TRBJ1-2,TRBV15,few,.,TGTGCCACCAGCAGAGGGGCGATAGCTAACTATGGCTACACCTTC,CATSRGAIANYGYTF
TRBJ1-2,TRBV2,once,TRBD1,TGTGCCATCCAGGGAGGGACAGCCTATGGCTACACCTTC,CAIQGGTAYGYTF
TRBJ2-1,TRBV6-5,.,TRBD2,TGTGCCAGCAGTTCACTAGCGGGGGGCAAGAATGAGCAGTTCTTC,CASSSLAGGKNEQFF
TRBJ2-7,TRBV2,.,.,TGTGCCAGCCAATGGGCTGACAGGATTAGCTACGAGCAGTACTTC,CASQWADRISYEQYF
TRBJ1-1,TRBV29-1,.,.,TGCAGCGTTTCTTTAGGCAGGGCGAACACTGAAGCTTTCTTT,CSVSLGRANTEAFF
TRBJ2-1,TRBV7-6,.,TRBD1,TGTGCCAGCAGCGGCGGGACAGGGCGCTACAATGAGCAGTTCTTC,CASSGGTGRYNEQFF
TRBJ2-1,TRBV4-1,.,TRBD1,TGCGCCAGCAGCCAGGGACAGTCAGACAATGAGCAGTTCTTC,CASSQGQSDNEQFF
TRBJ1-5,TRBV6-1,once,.,TGTGCCAGCACCCTGCAGGGGAGCAATCAGCCCCAGCATTTT,CASTLQGSNQPQHF
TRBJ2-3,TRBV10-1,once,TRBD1,TGCGCCAGCAGCGGGGACAGGGAATGGGCCCTTGTCACAGATACGCAGTATTTT,CASSGDREWALVTDTQYF
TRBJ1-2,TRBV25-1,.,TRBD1,TGTGCCAGCAGCTACCGGACAGGGGGTGGCTACACCTTC,CASSYRTGGGYTF
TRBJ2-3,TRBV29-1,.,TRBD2,TGCAGCGTTAGCGGGAGGAGCACAGATACGCAGTATTTT,CSVSGRSTDTQYF
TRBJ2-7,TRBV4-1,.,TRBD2,TGCGCCAGCAGCCAAGGATCGCGGGGGATGAGCTCCTACGAGCAGTACTTC,CASSQGSRGMSSYEQYF
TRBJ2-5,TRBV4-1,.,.,TGCGCCAGCAGCCAAGAGGACTCGGGGGAGACCCAGTACTTC,CASSQEDSGETQYF
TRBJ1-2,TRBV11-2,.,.,TGTGCCAGCAGCGGGTCGAACTATGGCTACACCTTC,CASSGSNYGYTF
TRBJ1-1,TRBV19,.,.,TGTGCCAGTACCCTGACTGTGAACACTGAAGCTTTCTTT,CASTLTVNTEAFF
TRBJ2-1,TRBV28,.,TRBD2,TGTGCCAGCACCCAGTTCGCGGGGGTGGCAGGTAAGGATGAGCAGTTCTTC,CASTQFAGVAGKDEQFF
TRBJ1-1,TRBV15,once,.,TGTGCCACCAGCAGAGATCTCTCCAGGGTGAAGGCTGAAGCTTTCTTT,CATSRDLSRVKAEAFF
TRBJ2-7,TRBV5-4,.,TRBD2,TGTGCCAGCAGCCCTCGGGGGGGGGTCTCCTACGAGCAGTACTTC,CASSPRGGVSYEQYF
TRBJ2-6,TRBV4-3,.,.,TGCGCCAGCAGCCAGGAACAGGTCTCTGGGGCCAACGTCCTGACTTTC,CASSQEQVSGANVLTF
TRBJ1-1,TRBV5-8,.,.,TGTGCCAGCAGCTTGTTTACAGTCACTGAAGCTTTCTTT,CASSLFTVTEAFF
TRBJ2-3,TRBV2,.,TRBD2,TGTGCCAGCAGTGAACTAGCGGGAATTGATACGCAGTATTTT,CASSELAGIDTQYF
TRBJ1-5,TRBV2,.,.,TGTGCCAGCAGTGGAACGGGGAAGACTCAGCCCCAGCATTTT,CASSGTGKTQPQHF
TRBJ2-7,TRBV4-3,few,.,TGCGCCAGCAGAAGAGCCGGAGCCAGCCCGAGGGGCAACGAGCAGTACTTC,CASRRAGASPRGNEQYF
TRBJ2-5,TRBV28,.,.,TGTGCCAGCAGAAGGACTATGGAGACCCAGTACTTC,CASRRTMETQYF
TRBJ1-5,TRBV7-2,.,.,TGTGCCAGCAGCCTGACGGCCTGGCAGCCCCAGCATTTT,CASSLTAWQPQHF